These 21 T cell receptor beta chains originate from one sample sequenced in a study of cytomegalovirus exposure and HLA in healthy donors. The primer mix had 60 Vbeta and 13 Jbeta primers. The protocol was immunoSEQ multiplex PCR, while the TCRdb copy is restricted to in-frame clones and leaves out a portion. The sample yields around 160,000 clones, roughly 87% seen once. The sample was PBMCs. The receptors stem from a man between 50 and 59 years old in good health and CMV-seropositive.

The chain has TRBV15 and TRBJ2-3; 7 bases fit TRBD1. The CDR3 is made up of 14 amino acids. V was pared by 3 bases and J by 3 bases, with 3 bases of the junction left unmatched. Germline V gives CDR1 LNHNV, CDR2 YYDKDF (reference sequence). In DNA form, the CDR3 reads TGTGCCACCAGCAGGGGACAGACTACAGATACGCAGTATTTT. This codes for CATSRGQTTDTQYF.

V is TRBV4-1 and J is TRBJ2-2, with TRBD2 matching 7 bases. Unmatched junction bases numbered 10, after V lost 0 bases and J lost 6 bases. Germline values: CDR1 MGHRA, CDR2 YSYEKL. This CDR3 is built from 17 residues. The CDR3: CASSQEGRTRAAGELFF. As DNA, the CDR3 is TGCGCCAGCAGCCAAGAAGGGAGGACTAGAGCCGCCGGGGAGCTGTTTTTT.

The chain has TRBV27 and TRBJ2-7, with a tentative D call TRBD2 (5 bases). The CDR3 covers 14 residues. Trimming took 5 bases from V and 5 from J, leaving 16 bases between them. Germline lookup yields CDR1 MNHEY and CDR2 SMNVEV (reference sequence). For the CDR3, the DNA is TGTGCCAGCAGTATGAGTCGGGAAATTAACGAGCAGTACTTC. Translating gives CASSMSREINEQYF.

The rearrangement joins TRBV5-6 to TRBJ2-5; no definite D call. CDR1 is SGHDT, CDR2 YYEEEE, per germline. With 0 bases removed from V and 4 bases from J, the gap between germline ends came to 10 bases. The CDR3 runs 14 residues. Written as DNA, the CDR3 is TGTGCCAGCAGCTTGGTAGACATATCAGAGACCCAGTACTTC. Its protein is CASSLVDISETQYF.

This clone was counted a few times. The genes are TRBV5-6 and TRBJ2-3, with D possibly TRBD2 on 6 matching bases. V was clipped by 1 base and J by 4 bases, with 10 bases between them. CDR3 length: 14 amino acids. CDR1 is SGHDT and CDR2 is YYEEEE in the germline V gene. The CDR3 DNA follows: TGTGCCAGCAGCTTGATGGGGGACTCAGATACGCAGTATTTT. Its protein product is CASSLMGDSDTQYF.

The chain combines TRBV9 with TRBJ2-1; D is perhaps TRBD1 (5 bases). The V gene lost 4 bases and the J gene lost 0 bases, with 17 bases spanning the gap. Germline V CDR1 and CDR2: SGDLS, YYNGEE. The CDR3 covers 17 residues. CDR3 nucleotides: TGTGCCAGCAGCTACCTGGGGCGCCCCACCTCCTACAATGAGCAGTTCTTC. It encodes CASSYLGRPTSYNEQFF.

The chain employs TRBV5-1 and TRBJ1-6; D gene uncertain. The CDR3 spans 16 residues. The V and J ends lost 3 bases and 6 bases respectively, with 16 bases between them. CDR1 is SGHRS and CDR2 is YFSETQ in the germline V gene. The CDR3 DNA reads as TGCGCCAGCAGCTCTGCGTCCGGGATAACTAATTCACCCCTCCACTTT. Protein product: CASSSASGITNSPLHF.

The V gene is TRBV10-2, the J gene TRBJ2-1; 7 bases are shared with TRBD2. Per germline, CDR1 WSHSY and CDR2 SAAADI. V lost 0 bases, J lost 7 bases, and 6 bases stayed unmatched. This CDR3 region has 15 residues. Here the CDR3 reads CASSESSGLTNEQFF. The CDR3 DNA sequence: TGCGCCAGCAGTGAGTCATCGGGACTAACTAATGAGCAGTTCTTC.

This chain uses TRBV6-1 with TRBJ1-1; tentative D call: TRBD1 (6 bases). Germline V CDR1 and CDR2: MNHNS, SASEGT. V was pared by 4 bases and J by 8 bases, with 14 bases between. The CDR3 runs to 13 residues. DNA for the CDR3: TGTGCCAGCAGTGCCAGGGGTGTACCCGAAGCTTTCTTT. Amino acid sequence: CASSARGVPEAFF.

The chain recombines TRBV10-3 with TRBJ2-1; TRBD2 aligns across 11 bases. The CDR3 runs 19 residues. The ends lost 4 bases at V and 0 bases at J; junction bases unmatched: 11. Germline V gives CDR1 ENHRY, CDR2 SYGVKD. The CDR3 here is CAISGFSGRDKSSYNEQFF. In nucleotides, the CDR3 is TGTGCCATCAGTGGGTTTAGCGGGAGGGATAAGAGCTCCTACAATGAGCAGTTCTTC.

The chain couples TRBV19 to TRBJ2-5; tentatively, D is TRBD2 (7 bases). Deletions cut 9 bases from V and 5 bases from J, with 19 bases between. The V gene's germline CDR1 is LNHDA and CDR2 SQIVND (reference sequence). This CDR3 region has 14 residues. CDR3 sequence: CASGGGALGETQYF. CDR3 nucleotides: TGTGCCAGCGGAGGGGGGGCGCTGGGGGAGACCCAGTACTTC.

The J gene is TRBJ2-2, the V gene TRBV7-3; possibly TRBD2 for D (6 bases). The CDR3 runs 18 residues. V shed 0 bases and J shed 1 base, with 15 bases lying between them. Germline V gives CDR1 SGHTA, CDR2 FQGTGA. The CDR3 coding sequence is TGTGCCAGCAGCTTAACTGCGGGACTCCTAATGAACACCGGGGAGCTGTTTTTT. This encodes CASSLTAGLLMNTGELFF.

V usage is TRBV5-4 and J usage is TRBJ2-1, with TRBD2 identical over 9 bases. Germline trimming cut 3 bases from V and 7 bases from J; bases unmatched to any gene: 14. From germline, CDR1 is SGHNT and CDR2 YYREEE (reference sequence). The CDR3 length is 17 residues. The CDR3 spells CASSSATLAGGQNEQFF. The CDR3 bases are TGTGCCAGCAGCTCCGCAACTCTTGCGGGGGGGCAAAATGAGCAGTTCTTC.

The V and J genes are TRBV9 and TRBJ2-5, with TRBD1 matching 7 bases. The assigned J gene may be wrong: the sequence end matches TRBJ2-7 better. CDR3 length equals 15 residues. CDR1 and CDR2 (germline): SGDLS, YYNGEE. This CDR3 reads CASSVAGGRSYEQYF. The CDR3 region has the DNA TGTGCCAGCAGCGTAGCAGGGGGACGTTCCTACGAGCAGTACTTC.

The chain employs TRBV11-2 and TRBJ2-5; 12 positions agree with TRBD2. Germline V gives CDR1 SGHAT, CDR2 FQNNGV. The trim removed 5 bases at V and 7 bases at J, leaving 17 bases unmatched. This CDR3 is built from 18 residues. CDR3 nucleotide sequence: TGTGCCAGCAGCGCAGGGGGGCTAGCGGGAGGGCCTCGTGGGACCCAGTACTTC. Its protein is CASSAGGLAGGPRGTQYF.

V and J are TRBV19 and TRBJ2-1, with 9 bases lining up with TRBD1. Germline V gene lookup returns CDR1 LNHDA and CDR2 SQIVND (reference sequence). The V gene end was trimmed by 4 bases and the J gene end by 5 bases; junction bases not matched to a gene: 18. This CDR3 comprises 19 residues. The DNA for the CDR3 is TGTGCCAGTAGTACCATGTCCCGGGACAGGGAATGGGGAAACAATGAGCAGTTCTTC. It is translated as CASSTMSRDREWGNNEQFF.

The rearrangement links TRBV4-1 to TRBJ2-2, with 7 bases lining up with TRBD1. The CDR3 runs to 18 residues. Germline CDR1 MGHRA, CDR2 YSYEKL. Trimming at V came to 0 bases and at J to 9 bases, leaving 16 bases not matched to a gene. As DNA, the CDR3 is TGCGCCAGCAGCCAAGAACCCGATCAGGACAGGCCCATTTGGGAGCTGTTTTTT. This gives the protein CASSQEPDQDRPIWELFF.

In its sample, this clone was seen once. The CDR3 sequence: CASRTGTVREQYF. The CDR3 coding sequence is TGTGCCAGCAGGACCGGGACAGTGAGGGAGCAGTACTTC. The chain joins TRBV2 to TRBJ2-7; TRBD1 agrees at 7 bases. Germline lookup yields CDR1 SNHLY and CDR2 FYNNEI. The CDR3 runs to 13 residues. The V and J ends lost 6 bases and 7 bases, in that order; junction bases with no gene match: 9.

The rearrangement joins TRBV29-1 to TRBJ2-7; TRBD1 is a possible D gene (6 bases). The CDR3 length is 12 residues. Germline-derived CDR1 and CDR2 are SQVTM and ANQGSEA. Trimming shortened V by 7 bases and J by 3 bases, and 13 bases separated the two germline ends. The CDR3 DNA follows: TGCAGCGCCACGGGACAACTCTACGAGCAGTACTTC. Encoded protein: CSATGQLYEQYF.

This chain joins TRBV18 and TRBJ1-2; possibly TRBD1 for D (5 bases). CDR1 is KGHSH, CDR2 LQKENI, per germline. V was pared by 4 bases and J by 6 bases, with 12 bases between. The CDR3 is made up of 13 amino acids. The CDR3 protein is CASSQRQTDGYTF. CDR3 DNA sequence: TGTGCCAGCTCACAAAGACAGACCGATGGCTACACCTTC.

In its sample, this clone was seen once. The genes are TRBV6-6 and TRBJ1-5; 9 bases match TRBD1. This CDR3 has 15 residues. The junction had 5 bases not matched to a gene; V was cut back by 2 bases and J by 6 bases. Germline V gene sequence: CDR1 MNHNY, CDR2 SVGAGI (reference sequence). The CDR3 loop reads CASSYGTGQAQPQHF. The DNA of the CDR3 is TGTGCCAGCAGTTACGGGACAGGGCAGGCTCAGCCCCAGCATTTT.